This is a list of T cell receptor beta chains from one sample in a study of patients and donors after allogeneic stem cell transplantation. One entry per CDR3 protein, called by TCRdb with MiXCR from the RT-PCR reads. This sample has 2,500 to 3,000 distinct CDR3 sequences, with roughly 8.7% found just once. Sequencing was done on a sample of blood, either unsorted or a sorted T cell fraction (not recorded which). All receptors come from a human donor who was either an allogeneic HSCT recipient or a stem cell or donor lymphocyte infusion donor (not recorded which). It is not recorded whose cells these are; they may come from a transplant donor. CDR3s include the opening cysteine and the closing phenylalanine or tryptophan. Size is omitted from some rows. Given values are once, few, many or a class for expanded clones.

TRBV4-2	13	TRBJ2-1	.	CASSRDGYNEQFF
TRBV11-3	15	TRBJ2-7	.	CASSFSSGTLDEQYF
TRBV28	13	TRBJ2-7	medium-sized	CASSVPDNYEQYF
TRBV28	13	TRBJ2-1	few	CASSPRLAGEGFF
TRBV9	15	TRBJ2-5	.	CASTPSAGGQETQYF
TRBV6-2/TRBV6-3	14	TRBJ1-1	few	CASSYKGQGTEAFF
TRBV10-3	14	TRBJ2-1	medium-sized	CAISELSTGNEQFF
TRBV7-9	16	TRBJ1-1	.	CASSPARLRVTEGIPF
TRBV13	14	TRBJ1-4	.	CASSFGQGGEKLFF
TRBV10-3	16	TRBJ1-5	.	CAISETGMGVGQPQHF
TRBV12-2	16	TRBJ1-6	few	CASRRTGQGMGSPLHF
TRBV11-3	15	TRBJ2-3	medium-sized	CASSSSGVRTDTQYF
TRBV28	16	TRBJ2-1	.	CASRLPTGPRGNEQFF
TRBV10-3	12	TRBJ1-2	few	CAISFDSYGYTF
TRBV7-8	13	TRBJ1-2	few	CASSLAGGYGYTF
TRBV5-1	13	TRBJ1-2	medium-sized	CASTSGANYGYTF
TRBV7-7	15	TRBJ2-3	few	CASSLGGLGADTQYF
TRBV20-1	15	TRBJ2-2	.	CSARDLADNTGELFF
TRBV29-1	13	TRBJ2-7	few	CSVALGQDYEQYF
TRBV20-1	13	TRBJ1-5	few	CSARTAANQPQHF
TRBV27	14	TRBJ2-1	.	CASKLRDRGNEQFF
TRBV12-3/TRBV12-4	13	TRBJ2-1	few	CASRLLLRGEQFF
TRBV9	18	TRBJ2-3	few	CASSVRLAVPGDTDTQYF
TRBV7-9	14	TRBJ2-7	.	CASSPRLAVNEQYF
TRBV12-3/TRBV12-4	12	TRBJ2-3	medium-sized	CASSLNTDTQYF
TRBV29-1	14	TRBJ1-1	medium-sized	CSVVSRQSNTEAFF
TRBV28	15	TRBJ2-7	medium-sized	CASSLSGSIGYEQYF
TRBV7-7	15	TRBJ2-1	.	CASSLGPGRQNEQFF
TRBV20-1	16	TRBJ2-3	.	CSARDLSPRDKDTQYF
TRBV7-9	17	TRBJ2-5	medium-sized	CASSLAGSQYHQETQYF
TRBV28	12	TRBJ1-2	.	CASRPDRPGYTF
TRBV7-6	14	TRBJ2-1	.	CASSPTGAYNEQFF
TRBV2	14	TRBJ2-7	few	CASLGGGRAGEQYF
TRBV7-2	14	TRBJ2-1	.	CASSLGTGAGEQFF
TRBV7-2	16	TRBJ2-1	few	CASRPPLAGKDNEQFF
TRBV20-1	13	TRBJ2-1	few	CSARRGGRNEQFF
TRBV2	13	TRBJ2-7	.	CASRLETGGEQYF
TRBV20-1	14	TRBJ1-1	few	CSAPNTDRGLVPFF
TRBV19	14	TRBJ2-1	medium-sized	CASSKGLAGIEQFF
TRBV3-1	13	TRBJ2-7	.	CASSQNRPGEQYF
TRBV7-2	13	TRBJ2-7	few	CASSEIRISEQYF
TRBV19	13	TRBJ1-1	.	CASSTRQNTEAFF
TRBV29-1	12	TRBJ2-7	.	CSVSPSFNEQYF
TRBV29-1	15	TRBJ1-1	medium-sized	CSVDDLTPGQVLAFF
TRBV20-1	14	TRBJ1-2	few	CSPAGTGSAYGYTF
TRBV29-1	13	TRBJ2-3	medium-sized	CSAQRESTDTQYF
TRBV6-5	11	TRBJ2-5	medium-sized	CASMYQETQYF
TRBV5-1	16	TRBJ2-5	.	CASSLDGGGYQETQYF
TRBV5-1	15	TRBJ2-7	large	CASSLAGGPWDEQYF